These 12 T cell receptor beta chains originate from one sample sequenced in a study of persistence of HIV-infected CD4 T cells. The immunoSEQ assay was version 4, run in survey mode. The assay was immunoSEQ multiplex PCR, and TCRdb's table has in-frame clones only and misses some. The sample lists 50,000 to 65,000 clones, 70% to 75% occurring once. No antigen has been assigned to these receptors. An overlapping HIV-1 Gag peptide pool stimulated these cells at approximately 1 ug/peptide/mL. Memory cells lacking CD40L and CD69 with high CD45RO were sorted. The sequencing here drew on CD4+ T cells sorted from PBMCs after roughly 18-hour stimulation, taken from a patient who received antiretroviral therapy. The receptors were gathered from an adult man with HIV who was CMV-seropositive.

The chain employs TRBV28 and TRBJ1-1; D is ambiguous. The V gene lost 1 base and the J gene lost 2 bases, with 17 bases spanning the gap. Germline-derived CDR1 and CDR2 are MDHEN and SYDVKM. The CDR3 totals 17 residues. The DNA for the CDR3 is TGTGCCAGCAGTTTATTGGGCGGCGCGAGTGAAAACACTGAAGCTTTCTTT. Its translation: CASSLLGGASENTEAFF.

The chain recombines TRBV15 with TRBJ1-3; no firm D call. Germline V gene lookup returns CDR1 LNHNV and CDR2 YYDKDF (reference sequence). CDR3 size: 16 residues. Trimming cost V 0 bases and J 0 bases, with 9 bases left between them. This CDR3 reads CATSRDALTSGNTIYF. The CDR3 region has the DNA TGTGCCACCAGCAGAGATGCCCTTACCTCTGGAAACACCATATATTTT.

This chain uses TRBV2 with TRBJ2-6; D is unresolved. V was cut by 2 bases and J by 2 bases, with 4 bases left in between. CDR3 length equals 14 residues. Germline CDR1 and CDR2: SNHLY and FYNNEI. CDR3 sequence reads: CASSEQAGANVLTF. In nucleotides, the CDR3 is TGTGCCAGCAGTGAACAGGCTGGGGCCAACGTCCTGACTTTC. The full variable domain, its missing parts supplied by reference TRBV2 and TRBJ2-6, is EPEVTQTPSHQVTQMGQEVILRCVPISNHLYFYWYRQILGQKVEFLVSFYNNEISEKSEIFDDQFSVERPDGSNFTLKIRSTKLEDSAMYFCASSEQAGANVLTFGAGSRLTVL.

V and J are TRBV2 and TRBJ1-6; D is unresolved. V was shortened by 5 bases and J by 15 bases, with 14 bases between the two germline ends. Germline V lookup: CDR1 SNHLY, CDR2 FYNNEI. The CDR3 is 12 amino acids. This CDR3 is CASSPRSRGLHF. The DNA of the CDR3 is TGTGCCAGCAGTCCCCGCTCCCGGGGCCTCCACTTT.

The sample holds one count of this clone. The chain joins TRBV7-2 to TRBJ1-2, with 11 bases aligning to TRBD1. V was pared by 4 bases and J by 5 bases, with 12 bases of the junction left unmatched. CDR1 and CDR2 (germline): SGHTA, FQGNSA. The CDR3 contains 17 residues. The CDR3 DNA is TGTGCCAGCAGCTCTAGGACAGGGGGCGCGATGGGGTATGGCTACACCTTC. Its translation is CASSSRTGGAMGYGYTF.

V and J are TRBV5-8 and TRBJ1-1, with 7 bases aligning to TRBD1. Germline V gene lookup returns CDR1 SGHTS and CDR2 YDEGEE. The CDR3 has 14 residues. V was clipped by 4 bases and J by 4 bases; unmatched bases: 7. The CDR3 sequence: CASSLIQGSTEAFF. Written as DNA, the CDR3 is TGTGCCAGCAGCCTTATACAGGGGAGCACTGAAGCTTTCTTT.

CDR3 sequence (DNA): TGCAGCGTTGCCTCTAGTGGGACCGGGGAGCTGTTTTTT. It encodes CSVASSGTGELFF. The chain combines TRBV29-1 with TRBJ2-2; no clear D gene. V was cut by 4 bases and J by 5 bases, with 11 bases left in between. CDR3 length: 13 residues. CDR1 is SQVTM, CDR2 ANQGSEA, per germline.

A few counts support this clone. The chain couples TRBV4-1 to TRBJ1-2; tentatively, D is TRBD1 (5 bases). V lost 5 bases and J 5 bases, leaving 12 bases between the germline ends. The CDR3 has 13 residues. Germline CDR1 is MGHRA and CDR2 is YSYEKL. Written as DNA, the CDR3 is TGCGCCAGCAGCGGGGGAAGGAGTTATGGCTACACCTTC. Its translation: CASSGGRSYGYTF.

CDR3 DNA sequence: TGCGCCAGCAGCTTTGGGACAGGATCCCCAGCTAACTATGGCTACACCTTC. It translates to CASSFGTGSPANYGYTF. This chain links TRBV5-1 with TRBJ1-2; 8 bases map to TRBD1. The CDR3 extends over 17 amino acids. Germline CDR1 SGHRS, CDR2 YFSETQ. The J segment lost 0 bases and the V segment lost 2 bases, leaving 9 bases of the junction unmatched.

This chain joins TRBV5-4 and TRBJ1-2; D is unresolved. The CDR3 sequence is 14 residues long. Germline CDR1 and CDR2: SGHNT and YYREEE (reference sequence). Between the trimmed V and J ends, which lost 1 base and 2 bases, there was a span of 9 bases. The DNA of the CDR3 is TGTGCCAGCAGCTTGAATATAGGCAACTATGGCTACACCTTC. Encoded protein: CASSLNIGNYGYTF. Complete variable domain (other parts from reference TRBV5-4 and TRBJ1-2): ETGVTQSPTHLIKTRGQQVTLRCSSQSGHNTVSWYQQALGQGPQFIFQYYREEENGRGNFPPRFSGLQFPNYSSELNVNALELDDSALYLCASSLNIGNYGYTFGSGTRLTVV.

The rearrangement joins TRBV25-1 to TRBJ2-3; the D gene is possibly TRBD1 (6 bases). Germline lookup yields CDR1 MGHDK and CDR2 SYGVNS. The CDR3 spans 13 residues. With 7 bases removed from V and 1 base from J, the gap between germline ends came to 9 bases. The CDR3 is CASTRTGTDTQYF. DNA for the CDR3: TGTGCCAGCACAAGGACAGGCACAGATACGCAGTATTTT.

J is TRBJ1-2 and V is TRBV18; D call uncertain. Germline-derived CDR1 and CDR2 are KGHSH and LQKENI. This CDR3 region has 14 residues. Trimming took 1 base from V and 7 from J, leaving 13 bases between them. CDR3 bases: TGTGCCAGCTCACCACGGGGTAACGTTGGTGGCTACACCTTC. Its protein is CASSPRGNVGGYTF.